Below are 22 T cell receptor beta chains sequenced from a single sample in a study of blood T cell repertoires in COVID-19. TCRdb's table, derived via immunoSEQ multiplex PCR, lists solely in-frame clones and lacks some. The table lists approximately 85,000 clones, about nine tenths of them singletons, with about 1% in the top ten. The sample was peripheral blood. These receptors all come from a woman in her 50s in a cohort sampled during active COVID-19.

This clone was picked up one time. This chain connects TRBV19 to TRBJ1-1; unclear D gene. The CDR3 extends over 15 amino acids. In germline, CDR1 is LNHDA, CDR2 SQIVND (reference sequence). The V gene lost 5 bases and the J gene lost 1 base, with 14 bases spanning the gap. The CDR3 loop reads CASSLLPTSNTEAFF. CDR3 coding DNA: TGTGCCAGTAGTCTTCTTCCGACATCGAACACTGAAGCTTTCTTT.

The rearrangement links TRBV5-1 to TRBJ1-6; 7 bases line up with TRBD1. J lost 8 bases, V lost 4 bases, and 15 bases had no gene match. Germline CDR1 is SGHRS and CDR2 is YFSETQ. CDR3 length: 17 amino acids. The DNA of the CDR3 is TGCGCCAGCAGCCCAGGTGGATTCGGGACAGAGTATTCACCCCTCCACTTT. It yields the protein CASSPGGFGTEYSPLHF. Filled out from reference TRBV5-1 and TRBJ1-6, the complete variable domain reads KAGVTQTPRYLIKTRGQQVTLSCSPISGHRSVSWYQQTPGQGLQFLFEYFSETQRNKGNFPGRFSGRQFSNSRSEMNVSTLELGDSALYLCASSPGGFGTEYSPLHFGNGTRLTVT.

This clone has only one observation. The chain links TRBV7-8 to TRBJ1-3; 7 nucleotides line up with TRBD1. Looked up from germline, CDR1 is SGHVS and CDR2 is FQNEAQ. The trim removed 3 bases at V and 5 bases at J, leaving 4 bases unmatched. This CDR3 is 14 amino acids long. CDR3 sequence: CASSFQGDRNTIYF. The CDR3, as DNA: TGTGCCAGCAGCTTCCAGGGGGATCGAAACACCATATATTTT. Full variable domain (outside the CDR3, taken from reference TRBV7-8 and TRBJ1-3): GAGVSQSPRYKVAKRGQDVALRCDPISGHVSLFWYQQALGQGPEFLTYFQNEAQLDKSGLPSDRFFAERPEGSVSTLKIQRTQQEDSAVYLCASSFQGDRNTIYFGEGSWLTVV.

The V and J genes are TRBV20-1 and TRBJ2-7; D is uncertain. The CDR3 runs to 12 residues. V shed 3 bases and J shed 3 bases, with 9 bases lying between them. The V gene's germline CDR1 is DFQATT and CDR2 SNEGSKA (reference sequence). The CDR3 nucleotides are TGCAGTGCTAGTAGGCAGGACTACGAGCAGTACTTC. Translated, it gives CSASRQDYEQYF.

This clone was seen only a few times. J is TRBJ1-2 and V is TRBV7-9, with a weak D call TRBD1 (6 bases). This CDR3 spans 14 amino acids. Germline-derived CDR1 and CDR2 are SEHNR and FQNEAQ (reference sequence). Trimming pared 5 bases from V and 2 bases from J, leaving 12 bases between. In DNA, the CDR3 is TGTGCCAGCAGCCTGGGGGCCAGCAACTATGGCTACACCTTC. This codes for CASSLGASNYGYTF.

The chain uses TRBV4-2 and TRBJ1-2; D might be TRBD1 (6 bases). This CDR3 has 15 residues. V shed 4 bases and J shed 4 bases, with 16 bases lying between them. CDR1 and CDR2 (germline): LGHNA, YNFKEQ. CDR3 in amino acids: CASSPPTGGGYGYTF. CDR3 in DNA: TGTGCCAGCAGCCCACCCACGGGAGGGGGCTATGGCTACACCTTC.

This clone showed up just once. The gene calls are TRBV3-1 (or the pseudogene TRBV3-2) and TRBJ1-6, with 7 bases lining up with TRBD1. The CDR3 extends over 18 amino acids. Germline lookup yields CDR1 LGHDT and CDR2 YNNKEL (reference sequence). V trimming: 1 base; J trimming: 9 bases; junction bases outside the gene matches: 15. CDR3 protein: CASSQGGAGGPYGSPLHF. As DNA, the CDR3 is TGTGCCAGCAGCCAAGGAGGGGCAGGGGGTCCCTATGGTTCACCCCTCCACTTT.

The V gene is TRBV9, the J gene TRBJ2-4; D is perhaps TRBD2 (5 bases). This CDR3 is 15 amino acids long. Trimming shortened V by 5 bases and J by 0 bases, and 12 bases separated the two germline ends. CDR1 and CDR2 from the germline V gene are SGDLS and YYNGEE. CDR3 DNA sequence: TGTGCCAGCAGTGAGGACGGACTAGCCAAAAACATTCAGTACTTC. Translated, it gives CASSEDGLAKNIQYF.

A single count supports this clone. The J gene is TRBJ2-2, the V gene TRBV12-3 or TRBV12-4; no clear D gene. The CDR3 covers 11 residues. V lost 7 bases and J 4 bases, leaving 4 bases between the germline ends. CDR3 loop: CASTVTGELFF. The CDR3 region has the DNA TGTGCCAGCACTGTCACCGGGGAGCTGTTTTTT.

This sequence joins TRBV24-1 and TRBJ2-1; TRBD1 is a possible D gene (6 bases). Trimming shortened V by 0 bases and J by 0 bases, and 20 bases separated the two germline ends. The V gene's germline CDR1 is KGHDR and CDR2 SFDVKD. The CDR3 is made up of 20 amino acids. CDR3 coding DNA: TGTGCCACCAGTGATTTGCCAGCCTATGGACAGTCCGGCTCCTACAATGAGCAGTTCTTC. Protein sequence: CATSDLPAYGQSGSYNEQFF.

This chain uses TRBV5-6 with TRBJ1-1; D might be TRBD1 (5 bases). Deletions cut 4 bases from V and 11 bases from J, with 21 bases between. The CDR3 runs to 14 residues. Germline CDR1 and CDR2: SGHDT and YYEEEE. CDR3 residues: CASSVVSGRLRAFF. CDR3 in DNA: TGTGCCAGCAGCGTTGTGTCAGGGCGGCTCAGGGCTTTCTTT.

J is TRBJ2-4 and V is TRBV28, with 8 bases identical to TRBD1. Per the germline V gene, CDR1 is MDHEN and CDR2 is SYDVKM. Unmatched junction bases numbered 5, after V lost 5 bases and J lost 5 bases. The CDR3 runs 14 residues. The CDR3 sequence is CASSPPTGENIQYF. CDR3 nucleotide sequence: TGTGCCAGCAGTCCACCGACAGGGGAAAACATTCAGTACTTC.

V usage is TRBV2 and J usage is TRBJ2-7; D perhaps matches TRBD2 (6 bases). The V end lost 5 bases, the J end lost 3 bases, and 11 bases lay between the germline ends. The CDR3 consists of 13 residues. The germline CDR1 and CDR2 sequences are SNHLY and FYNNEI. CDR3 residues: CASSLGGLYEQYF. For the CDR3, the DNA is TGTGCCAGCAGTCTGGGGGGTCTCTACGAGCAGTACTTC.

The genes are TRBV7-3 and TRBJ1-1; 10 nucleotides line up with TRBD1. Germline CDR1 is SGHTA and CDR2 is FQGTGA. J lost 10 bases, V lost 0 bases, and 8 bases had no gene match. The length of the CDR3 is 15 residues. This chain's CDR3 is CASSLTLGTGALAFF. DNA for the CDR3: TGTGCCAGCAGCTTAACGTTGGGGACAGGGGCGTTAGCTTTCTTT.

The V and J genes are TRBV19 and TRBJ2-1; no reliable D call. The CDR3 sequence is 13 residues long. V dropped 3 bases and J dropped 6 bases, with 9 bases sitting between them. CDR1 LNHDA and CDR2 SQIVND come from the germline V gene (reference sequence). Here the CDR3 reads CASSIRNSNEQFF. Here the CDR3 DNA reads TGTGCCAGTAGTATTAGAAACTCCAATGAGCAGTTCTTC.

This clone was seen a single time. The rearrangement uses TRBV28 and TRBJ2-7; D is perhaps TRBD2 (6 bases). Germline-derived CDR1 and CDR2 are MDHEN and SYDVKM. This CDR3 is built from 14 residues. The V gene lost 6 bases and the J gene lost 0 bases, with 12 bases spanning the gap. DNA of the CDR3: TGTGCCAGCAGCTCCGGAGGGAGCTCCTACGAGCAGTACTTC. It translates to CASSSGGSSYEQYF.

The V call is TRBV2, the J call TRBJ2-2, with 8 bases lining up with TRBD1. Trimming cost V 10 bases and J 7 bases; bases outside gene matches: 14. The CDR3 is 15 residues long. Germline V gene lookup returns CDR1 SNHLY and CDR2 FYNNEI. CDR3 coding DNA: TGTGCCATCTTAAAACCGGGACAGGATTTCGGGGAGCTGTTTTTT. It translates to CAILKPGQDFGELFF.

The chain is built from TRBV18 and TRBJ2-3; TRBD1 might be the D (6 bases). The CDR3 length is 14 residues. Germline V gene lookup returns CDR1 KGHSH and CDR2 LQKENI. Trimming pared 10 bases from V and 2 bases from J, leaving 16 bases between. CDR3 protein: CATMVQGVTDTQYF. The CDR3, as DNA: TGTGCCACCATGGTACAGGGTGTCACAGATACGCAGTATTTT.

The V call is TRBV28, the J call TRBJ2-3, with 7 bases that match TRBD1. Germline V gene lookup returns CDR1 MDHEN and CDR2 SYDVKM. After removal of 2 bases from V and 1 base from J, the junction contained 3 bases not matched to a gene. The CDR3 consists of 15 residues. The CDR3 reads CASSLRDSGTDTQYF. The CDR3 coding sequence is TGTGCCAGCAGTTTAAGGGACAGCGGCACAGATACGCAGTATTTT.

The DNA for the CDR3 is TGTGCCAGCAGTTTTGGGGCAGGCTTTTCCTACGAGCAGTACTTC. It codes for CASSFGAGFSYEQYF. The chain couples TRBV27 to TRBJ2-7, with D perhaps matching TRBD1 (5 bases). The CDR3 covers 15 residues. The V end lost 3 bases, the J end lost 1 base, and 13 bases lay between the germline ends. Germline CDR1 reads MNHEY; CDR2 reads SMNVEV (reference sequence).

The chain couples TRBV9 to TRBJ1-6, with 8 bases fitting TRBD1. J was trimmed by 5 bases and V by 3 bases; bases with no gene match: 13. Per germline, CDR1 SGDLS and CDR2 YYNGEE. This CDR3 is 18 amino acids long. CDR3 bases: TGTGCCAGCAGCGGAAGCCCCCCGGGACAGGCCGATAATTCACCCCTCCACTTT. This codes for CASSGSPPGQADNSPLHF. Combining the CDR3 with reference TRBV9 and TRBJ1-6 gives the whole variable domain DSGVTQTPKHLITATGQRVTLRCSPRSGDLSVYWYQQSLDQGLQFLIQYYNGEERAKGNILERFSAQQFPDLHSELNLSSLELGDSALYFCASSGSPPGQADNSPLHFGNGTRLTVT.

The chain combines TRBV5-1 with TRBJ2-7; tentative D call: TRBD1 (6 bases). Per germline, CDR1 SGHRS and CDR2 YFSETQ. This CDR3 is built from 14 residues. Trimming removed 7 bases at V and 2 bases at J, with 16 bases between. The CDR3: CASSGAGPPYEQYF. The CDR3 bases are TGCGCCAGCTCAGGGGCGGGCCCGCCCTACGAGCAGTACTTC.